This T cell receptor (beta chain) was found in a study of CD8 T cells in ankylosing spondylitis (dated by TCRdb to the late 2010s). Regarding the study in general: The study profiled T cell receptor beta repertoires in healthy donors and ankylosing spondylitis patients to find disease-linked TCR variants. The full study cohort was made up of about two dozen ankylosing spondylitis patients and 108 healthy donors. Peripheral blood was sampled, and synovial fluid was additionally collected from ankylosing spondylitis patients. General conclusions and limits of the study: The disease-linked clones were reported as significantly enriched in matched synovial fluid samples from ankylosing spondylitis patients. Some of the motif variants had been reported before in the synovial fluid and blood of reactive arthritis patients, a finding that suggests common disease-initiation mechanisms. The disease-linked clones showed a CD8+ phenotype and occurred at relatively low frequencies in peripheral blood. Blood from ankylosing spondylitis patients appeared to be characterized by a TCR beta motif composed of roughly 8 highly homologous amino acid variants.

A word on this clonotype: The antigen this receptor binds is unknown. Per-base qualities were not stored, and no clone one base away is much larger.

V is pared back by 8 bases and J by 3 bases, with 13 bases lying between the germline termini. The germline V gene (reference sequence) provides CDR1 DFQATT and CDR2 SNEGSKA. The CDR3 numbers 13 residues from cysteine through phenylalanine. Kept here is only the CDR3 DNA, which spans 39 bases and is read in frame from base 1. This sample was sequenced with an Illumina HiSeq 2500. Quantitative 5'-RACE with molecular barcodes was used to prepare TCR beta libraries. In the source study's methods: Disease-linked TCR variants were identified with a new computational method built on a probabilistic model of VDJ rearrangement. TCRdb trimmed the raw reads at Q25, called clones with MiXCR and kept productive beta chains. Under each unique CDR3 protein, matching rows form one entry showing the most common genes and DNA. TCRdb, not the original authors, processed these V and J calls. The sample records 450,000 or so distinct CDR3 sequences, roughly 25% of which are singletons. About 1% of the sample comes from the top ten.

The sequencing sample was made of blood, either unsorted or a sorted T cell fraction (not recorded which). Recombination connected TRBV20-1 to TRBJ2-2; the D region is possibly TRBD1 or TRBD2, each matching across 5 bases. The TCR originated in a male donor with ankylosing spondylitis. The encoded CDR3 is CSTSRDHTGELFF. The nucleotide sequence is given as TGCAGTACTTCCCGGGACCACACCGGGGAGCTGTTTTTT.